The 31 T cell receptor beta chains listed next were all sequenced from one sample in a study of metastatic and nonmetastatic thyroid tumors. Through MiXCR, TCRdb re-clonotyped the PCR reads. Altogether about 45,000 clones are present, approximately 4.1% being singletons, with the ten largest covering over 8%. No patient received treatment before thyroid surgery. Sequencing was performed on blood. The receptors stem from a female donor with papillary thyroid cancer or a benign thyroid nodule (not recorded which). Some clones in this sample may be carry-over from other donors' samples.

The table lists this clone with a few counts. This CDR3 is also generated by other DNA sequences in the sample. This sequence joins TRBV20-1 and TRBJ1-2; 7 bases are shared with TRBD1. The germline V gene encodes CDR1 DFQATT and CDR2 SNEGSKA (reference sequence). This CDR3 has 14 amino acids. The V segment lost 5 bases and the J segment 3 bases; nucleotides outside the gene matches: 9. CDR3: CSAYTPQGDYGYTF. DNA of the CDR3: TGCAGTGCTTATACACCGCAGGGGGACTATGGCTACACCTTC.

In its sample, this clone was seen a few times. The rearrangement joins TRBV20-1 to TRBJ2-7; 9 nucleotides line up with TRBD2. With V trimmed by 5 bases and J by 5 bases, 7 bases remained unmatched. Per germline, CDR1 DFQATT and CDR2 SNEGSKA (reference sequence). The CDR3 spans 13 residues. In DNA, the CDR3 is TGCAGTGCTGGATTGCTAGCGGGAAACGAGCAGTACTTC. Translation: CSAGLLAGNEQYF.

This clone came up a few times. Just one base apart from a much larger clone, this may be a read error. The chain links TRBV29-1 to TRBJ2-4; TRBD1 is a possible D gene (7 bases). Per the germline V gene, CDR1 is SQVTM and CDR2 is ANQGSEA. V lost 6 bases and J 12 bases, leaving 15 bases between the germline ends. The CDR3 runs to 11 residues. The CDR3 region has the DNA TGCAGCGTCACCACAGGGGAGGCTCAGTACTTC. Translation: CSVTTGEAQYF. The entire variable domain, with the rest obtained from reference TRBV29-1 and TRBJ2-4, is as follows: SAVISQKPSRDICQRGTSLTIQCQVDSQVTMMFWYRQQPGQSLTLIATANQGSEATYESGFVIDKFPISRPNLTFSTLTVSNMSPEDSSIYLCSVTTGEAQYFGAGTRLSVL.

This clone has a count of ten or more. The sample carries other DNA sequences with the same CDR3. This chain links TRBV10-3 with TRBJ2-3; tentatively, D is TRBD2 (7 bases). Trimming stripped 0 bases from V and 1 base from J, with 11 bases between. In germline, CDR1 is ENHRY, CDR2 SYGVKD. This CDR3 spans 16 amino acids. The CDR3 loop is CAISESGAGGTDTQYF. The CDR3 bases are TGTGCCATCAGTGAGTCGGGGGCGGGAGGCACAGATACGCAGTATTTT.

The genes are TRBV24-1 and TRBJ2-1; 10 bases map to TRBD1. CDR1 KGHDR and CDR2 SFDVKD come from the germline V gene. The CDR3 is 18 residues long. V shed 4 bases, J shed 4 bases, and the junction held 12 bases outside the gene matches. Written as DNA, the CDR3 is TGTGCCACCAGTGACCTGACTGACAGGACAGGGGGTTACAATGAGCAGTTCTTC. It specifies CATSDLTDRTGGYNEQFF.

This clone has a count of ten or more. Germline is not matched at one junction end, which may reflect a read error. The V call is TRBV7-8, the J call TRBJ2-3, with TRBD2 matching over 14 bases. The CDR3 runs 15 residues. CDR1 is SGHVS, CDR2 FQNEAQ, per germline. CDR3 sequence reads: CASSLAGLAGGPQYF. Written as DNA, the CDR3 is TGTGCCAGCAGCTTAGCTGGACTAGCGGGAGGTCCGCAATATTTT.

This clone was counted many times. The chain employs TRBV2 and TRBJ2-7; TRBD2 might be the D (5 bases). The CDR3 has 13 amino acids. V lost 6 bases and J 3 bases, leaving 12 bases between the germline ends. CDR1 is SNHLY, CDR2 FYNNEI, per germline. The CDR3 sequence: CASRPGSDYEQYF. The CDR3 DNA sequence: TGTGCCAGCAGGCCGGGAAGCGACTACGAGCAGTACTTC.

The chain couples TRBV28 to TRBJ2-5, with a possible D match to TRBD2 (6 bases). The CDR3 covers 16 residues. The V and J ends lost 5 bases and 0 bases respectively, with 16 bases between them. The germline gives CDR1 MDHEN, CDR2 SYDVKM. CDR3 sequence: CASSLYSGRDQETQYF. CDR3 in DNA: TGTGCCAGCAGTCTGTACAGCGGGCGGGACCAAGAGACCCAGTACTTC.

With regard to this clone: Just one base apart from a much larger clone, this may be a read error. J is TRBJ2-5 and V is TRBV24-1; TRBD1 matches 9 bases. The DNA end lines up better with TRBJ2-4; the J call may be wrong. The V gene's germline CDR1 is KGHDR and CDR2 SFDVKD. CDR3 size: 16 residues. The CDR3 coding sequence is TGTGCCACCAGTGAGTCCGGGACAGGGTGTCAAAACATTCAGTACTTC. Translated, it gives CATSESGTGCQNIQYF.

As for this clone: The junction differs from germline at one of its ends, possibly a read error. The V and J genes are TRBV19 and TRBJ2-2; weak D call: TRBD2 (6 bases). The germline CDR1 and CDR2 sequences are LNHDA and SQIVND (reference sequence). This CDR3 contains 14 residues. This chain's CDR3 is CASKKRANTRELFF. For the CDR3, the DNA is TGTGCCAGTAAAAAGCGGGCGAACACCCGGGAGCTGTTTTTT.

Points on this clone: Germline is not matched at one junction end, which may reflect a read error. The V call is TRBV11-1, the J call TRBJ2-2, with D perhaps matching TRBD2 (5 bases). CDR3 size: 14 residues. From germline, CDR1 is SGHAT and CDR2 FQDESV (reference sequence). CDR3 sequence: CASILALVTGELFF. The CDR3 DNA is TGTGCCAGCATCTTAGCGCTAGTTACCGGGGAGCTGTTTTTT.

The table lists this clone with a few counts. In this CDR3 the conserved last residue, phenylalanine or tryptophan, is missing, so a read error is likely. The rearrangement uses TRBV27 and TRBJ1-2; D is uncertain. Germline V CDR1 and CDR2: MNHEY, SMNVEV (reference sequence). The CDR3 is 12 residues long. Trimming pared 7 bases from V and 9 bases from J, leaving 15 bases between. The DNA of the CDR3 is TGTGCCAGCAAAACGGGGTTGTATTGCTACACCCTC. Its protein is CASKTGLYCYTL.

This clone was observed many times. J is TRBJ2-7 and V is TRBV20-1, with TRBD1 matching 8 bases. CDR1 and CDR2 (germline): DFQATT, SNEGSKA (reference sequence). With 4 bases clipped from V and 4 bases from J, the junction kept 15 bases outside the gene matches. CDR3 length equals 16 residues. The CDR3 coding sequence is TGCAGTGCTATAAAAACCGGGACAGGTTTAGGGTACGAGCAGTACTTC. As protein: CSAIKTGTGLGYEQYF.

This clone has ten or more counts. The rearrangement uses TRBV30 and TRBJ2-1, with D tentatively TRBD2 (6 bases). Trimming left V 8 bases short and J 6 bases short, with 23 bases between. The CDR3 is 15 amino acids. The germline gives CDR1 GTSNPN, CDR2 SVGIG (reference sequence). CDR3 loop: CAPAENGRICNEQFF. The CDR3 region has the DNA TGTGCCCCGGCGGAAAACGGGAGAATCTGCAATGAGCAGTTCTTC.

The chain links TRBV29-1 to TRBJ2-4; weak D call: TRBD2 (5 bases). V lost 7 bases and J lost 0, with 16 bases in between. This CDR3 spans 15 amino acids. Per the germline V gene, CDR1 is SQVTM and CDR2 is ANQGSEA. The CDR3 DNA follows: TGCAGCGCCCTGTCCGGGATTCTAGCCAAAAACATTCAGTACTTC. This translates into CSALSGILAKNIQYF.

Ten or more counts support this clone. This chain links TRBV7-6 with TRBJ1-1, with TRBD1 matching over 7 bases. The CDR3 totals 14 residues. Germline loops: CDR1 SGHVS, CDR2 FNYEAQ. Germline trimming cut 2 bases from V and 8 bases from J; bases unmatched to any gene: 8. The CDR3 DNA is TGTGCCAGCAGCTTATTGGAGGGGGCGCGGGAAGCTTTCTTT. Amino acids: CASSLLEGAREAFF.

Many counts were recorded for this clone. This chain uses TRBV18 with TRBJ1-4; D ambiguous. The CDR3 loop spans 14 amino acids. Trimming left V 3 bases short and J 0 bases short, with 5 bases between. Germline assignment: CDR1 KGHSH and CDR2 LQKENI. CDR3 amino acids: CASSPSPTNEKLFF. CDR3 bases: TGTGCCAGCTCACCGAGTCCAACTAATGAAAAACTGTTTTTT.

This clone came up many times. J is TRBJ1-1 and V is TRBV20-1; no definite D call. The V end lost 5 bases, the J end lost 3 bases, and 13 bases lay between the germline ends. Looked up from germline, CDR1 is DFQATT and CDR2 is SNEGSKA (reference sequence). CDR3 length: 13 residues. CDR3 residues: CSAYKTGDTEAFF. The CDR3 bases are TGCAGTGCTTACAAGACTGGGGACACTGAAGCTTTCTTT.

This clone appeared a few times. J is TRBJ2-2 and V is TRBV2; D is unclear. The germline gives CDR1 SNHLY, CDR2 FYNNEI. The CDR3 length is 15 residues. V was cut by 0 bases and J by 1 base, with 6 bases left in between. CDR3 sequence: CASSEAFRNTGELFF. CDR3 DNA sequence: TGTGCCAGCAGTGAAGCGTTTAGGAACACCGGGGAGCTGTTTTTT.

A remark on this clone: This may arise from a read error, as a much more abundant clone is one base away. The gene calls are TRBV6-1 and TRBJ2-1, with TRBD2 identical over 12 bases. Per germline, CDR1 MNHNS and CDR2 SASEGT. The CDR3 totals 17 residues. Unmatched junction bases numbered 14, after V lost 5 bases and J lost 9 bases. The CDR3 nucleotides are TGTGCCAGCAGTCCCGTATCCGCGACTAGCGGGAGAAGTGAGCAGTTCTTC. It specifies CASSPVSATSGRSEQFF.

Ten or more counts support this clone. This sequence joins TRBV11-3 and TRBJ1-4, with D unresolved. Germline V CDR1 and CDR2: SGHNT, YENEEA. Trimming took off 3 bases at V and 4 bases at J, with 3 bases between the two ends. The CDR3 spans 12 residues. CDR3 in amino acids: CASSLVNEKLFF. CDR3 DNA sequence: TGTGCCAGCAGCTTGGTTAATGAAAAACTGTTTTTT.

In this sample, this clone is medium-sized (0.01 to 0.1%). The CDR3, as DNA: TGTGCCAGTAGTACGCAACAGGGCTCTGGGGCCAACGTCCTGACTTTC. Translated: CASSTQQGSGANVLTF. The chain carries TRBV19 and TRBJ2-6, with D tentatively TRBD1 (6 bases). Trimming cost V 4 bases and J 0 bases, with 10 bases left between them. Germline V gene lookup returns CDR1 LNHDA and CDR2 SQIVND (reference sequence). This CDR3 is built from 16 residues. The whole variable domain, remainder taken from reference TRBV19 and TRBJ2-6, is DGGITQSPKYLFRKEGQNVTLSCEQNLNHDAMYWYRQDPGQGLRLIYYSQIVNDFQKGDIAEGYSVSREKKESFPLTVTSAQKNPTAFYLCASSTQQGSGANVLTFGAGSRLTVL.

The gene calls are TRBV15 and TRBJ1-5; TRBD1 aligns across 8 bases. The CDR3 consists of 15 residues. The V gene's germline CDR1 is LNHNV and CDR2 YYDKDF (reference sequence). The J segment lost 5 bases and the V segment lost 5 bases, leaving 8 bases of the junction unmatched. CDR3: CATSLGDRNHQPQHF. The CDR3 nucleotides read TGTGCCACCAGCCTGGGGGACAGGAACCATCAGCCCCAGCATTTT.

Notes on this clone: A read error is possible here, since a much larger clone lies one base away. This sample includes further DNA sequences coding for the same CDR3. The J gene is TRBJ2-7, the V gene TRBV3-1, with TRBD1 matching 8 bases. The germline CDR1 and CDR2 sequences are LGHDT and YNNKEL (reference sequence). CDR3 length equals 15 residues. The junction had 10 bases not matched to a gene; V was cut back by 8 bases and J by 1 base. CDR3 in DNA: TGTGCCAGCTACGGTACTGGACAGGGATCCTACGAGCAGTACTTC. This translates into CASYGTGQGSYEQYF.

At least ten counts were recorded for this clone. A read error may explain this, as a much larger clone is one base away. The V call is TRBV7-8, the J call TRBJ2-7; no firm D call. Germline V CDR1 and CDR2: SGHVS, FQNEAQ. This CDR3 contains 12 residues. The chain's CDR3 is CASSPHSYGQYF. The CDR3 region has the DNA TGTGCCAGCAGCCCTCACTCCTACGGGCAGTACTTC.

Note on this clone: An end of the junction does not agree with germline; a read error may underlie this. V usage is TRBV12-3 or TRBV12-4 and J usage is TRBJ2-1; TRBD2 might be the D (5 bases). CDR3 length: 13 residues. The CDR3 DNA reads as TGTGCCAGCATCCCGGGTGGGAGCAATGAGCAGTTTTTC. It translates to CASIPGGSNEQFF.

This chain joins TRBV6-2 or TRBV6-3 and TRBJ1-1; TRBD1 matches 8 bases. The CDR3 is 11 residues long. V lost 7 bases and J lost 7; bases outside the gene matches: 2. The germline V gene encodes CDR1 MNHEY and CDR2 SVGEGT. Here the CDR3 DNA reads TGTGCCAGCAACAGGGGGATTGAAGCTTTCTTT. It codes for CASNRGIEAFF.

V usage is TRBV20-1 and J usage is TRBJ2-3, with a possible D match to TRBD2 (6 bases). CDR1 is DFQATT and CDR2 is SNEGSKA in the germline V gene (reference sequence). There are 16 residues in the CDR3. Trimming stripped 3 bases from V and 2 bases from J, with 18 bases between. CDR3 residues: CSASSGSGGYTDTQYF. The CDR3 DNA is TGCAGTGCTAGTTCTGGAAGTGGGGGGTACACAGATACGCAGTATTTT.

The chain recombines TRBV18 with TRBJ1-2; D unresolved. The CDR3 extends over 13 amino acids. V was shortened by 6 bases and J by 2 bases, with 10 bases between the two germline ends. Per the germline V gene, CDR1 is KGHSH and CDR2 is LQKENI. CDR3 amino acids: CASSGQANYGYTF. The CDR3 DNA is TGTGCCAGCTCGGGTCAGGCGAACTATGGCTACACCTTC.

This clone was seen repeatedly, ten times or more. The CDR3 DNA reads as TGTGCCAGCAGTGAAGATTGGGGAAACTATGGCTACACCTTC. Translating it yields CASSEDWGNYGYTF. The chain carries TRBV6-4 and TRBJ1-2; D ambiguous. The germline V gene has CDR1 MRHNA and CDR2 SNTAGT. The length of the CDR3 is 14 residues. V lost 3 bases and J 2 bases, leaving 10 bases between the germline ends.

There are a few counts of this clone. The gene calls are TRBV6-4 and TRBJ1-5, with 11 bases aligning to TRBD1. The CDR3 is 15 amino acids. V shed 8 bases and J 11 bases; nucleotides not matched to a gene: 14. Germline lookup yields CDR1 MRHNA and CDR2 SNTAGT. The CDR3 is CASPSGQGARSAQHF. Here the CDR3 DNA reads TGTGCCAGCCCCTCCGGACAGGGGGCAAGGTCAGCCCAGCATTTT.